This TCR beta chain was observed in a study of CXCR3-negative and CXCR3-positive naive CD8 T cells (dated by TCRdb to about 2019). At the level of the whole study: In total, 130 million to 150 million TRB reads were obtained, which works out to roughly 1.5 +/- 0.3 million reads per library. For the TRBV-TRBJ cluster analysis, the naive subsets came from about five donors, while the memory cells came from 3 donors. Diversity and physicochemical repertoire analyses covered about a dozen donors pooled from two independent experiments. The research as a whole found: Both naive subsets had comparably high repertoire diversity, while memory CD8+ T cells had much lower repertoire diversity. TRBV-TRBJ usage was similar between naive CXCR3-negative and CXCR3-positive cells from the same donor, while memory cells showed distinct patterns. Surface CD5, linked to self-reactivity in mice, was comparable between naive subsets; TCR interaction strength was therefore also inferred from TRB CDR3 physicochemical properties. TRB CDR3s from CXCR3-positive naive cells showed higher hydrophobicity (lower Kidera factor 4), lower energy, and higher strength and volume indices than CXCR3-negative naive cells. Freshly isolated PBMCs were used for most assays because CXCR3 expression went down partially after cryopreservation.

The germline V gene (reference sequence) yields SEHNR for CDR1 and FQNEAQ for CDR2. The CDR3 starts with the cysteine, ends with the phenylalanine, and has 17 residues. The coding DNA is unavailable. Each CD8+ T cell subset was flow-sorted in triplicate, with about 320,000 cells per subset placed directly into RLT lysis buffer. To exclude memory contaminants, naive CD8+ T cells were stringently defined as CD45RO-CCR7+CD27+CD95-. Peripheral blood mononuclear cells were isolated from buffy coats using standard density gradient centrifugation. Naive CXCR3-negative and CXCR3-positive CD8+ T cells were flow-sorted on a FACSAria III. Total RNA was extracted from sorted cells with an RNeasy Mini Kit. Turning to this clonotype: Its recognized antigen is unknown.

Sequenced on a NextSeq 550. The Human TCR Profiling Kit (MiLaboratory) was used to make UMI-labeled 5' RACE TRB cDNA libraries. The full amount of extracted RNA was used for cDNA synthesis, and the full amount of resulting cDNA was used for PCR amplification. Libraries were prepared in parallel with an identical number of PCR cycles. From the authors' description of their analysis: MIGEC and MiXCR extracted about 49,000 +/- 11,000 unique UMI-labeled TRB cDNA molecules per library, requiring at least two reads per UMI. On average, roughly 40,000 +/- 10,000 functional in-frame TRB CDR3 nucleotide clonotypes lacking stop codons were found per library. After downsampling to 5000 UMI-labeled TRB molecules per sample, diversity metrics, including normalized Shannon-Wiener and Chao1, were computed in VDJtools. Clonotype-size-weighted physicochemical properties of the central five CDR3 residues (interaction energy, strength, volume and Kidera factor 4) were computed in VDJtools. TCRdb reprocessed the reads, so every CDR3 protein sequence counts as one entry and DNA is not shown. In this record, the V and J calls reflect TCRdb's handling and not the investigators' own analysis. This sample's listing comprises 70,000 to 100,000 distinct CDR3 sequences. Of the sample, approximately 1% is held by the ten largest clones.

This TCR was recovered from a human donor in good health. Some clones in this sample may be carry-over from other donors' samples. Here the chain combines TRBV7-9 and TRBJ2-7; TCRdb indicates TRBD2, and absent DNA this call remains unverified. The sequencing sample was made of naive CXCR3- CD8+ T cells from blood. According to the study, the label for this sample's cell subset or site signals: CD45RO-CCR7+CD27+CD95- naive CD8+ T cells lacking CXCR3 (TNR3-). The CDR3 protein is CASSRTSGDNPSYEQYF.